These T cell receptor beta chains were read from a single sample in a study of response to subunit inactivated influenza vaccine. TCRdb re-derived calls from the RT-PCR reads in MiXCR, one entry per CDR3 protein. The sample lists hundreds of thousands of distinct CDR3 sequences, around 15% occurring once. The starting material was PBMCs from blood, obtained about 14 days before vaccination. These receptors all come from a man aged 45-65 years who received an inactivated influenza vaccine. The conserved cysteine and the conserved F or W are not part of the CDR3 here.

j_call v_call cdr3_aa
TRBJ2-3 TRBV12-3/TRBV12-4 ASSFGSGGPEGDTQY
TRBJ2-6 TRBV20-1 SARAAGANVLT
TRBJ2-7 TRBV2 ASRIEPTSEIHEQY
TRBJ2-4 TRBV20-1 SALHGQPLAKNIQY
TRBJ2-3 TRBV5-1 ASSVRDRVGVTYTQY
TRBJ2-1 TRBV6-2/TRBV6-3 ASSYPSGSRDEQF
TRBJ2-7 TRBV20-1 SAWGGTHEQY
TRBJ2-1 TRBV27 ASSPRGEDLSEQF
TRBJ1-1 TRBV7-8 ASSLVSFSMTEAF
TRBJ1-1 TRBV29-1 SARTLRDGEAF
TRBJ2-5 TRBV5-1 ASSFGKPYQETQY
TRBJ1-2 TRBV28 ASSLLGRGQLSDYGYT
TRBJ2-2 TRBV20-1 SARKRGFSGELF
TRBJ2-3 TRBV10-3 AISEQLVTDTQY
TRBJ2-3 TRBV27 ASSRAGTSAYTQY